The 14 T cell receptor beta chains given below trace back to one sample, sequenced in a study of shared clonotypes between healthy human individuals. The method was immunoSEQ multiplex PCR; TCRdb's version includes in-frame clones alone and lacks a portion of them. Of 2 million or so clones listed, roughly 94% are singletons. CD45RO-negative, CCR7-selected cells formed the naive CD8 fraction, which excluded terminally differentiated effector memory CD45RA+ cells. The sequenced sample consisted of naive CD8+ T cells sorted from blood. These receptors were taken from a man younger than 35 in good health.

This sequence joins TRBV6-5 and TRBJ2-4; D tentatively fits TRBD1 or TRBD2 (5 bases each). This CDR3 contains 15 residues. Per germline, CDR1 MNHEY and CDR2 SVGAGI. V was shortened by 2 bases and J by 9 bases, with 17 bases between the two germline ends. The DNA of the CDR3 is TGTGCCAGCAGTTACGCTCCTGGGGGAGACGGCATTCAGTACTTC. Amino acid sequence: CASSYAPGGDGIQYF.

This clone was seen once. The CDR3 DNA is TGCGCCAGCAGCCAACTCGGGACAGGGGGCGGGGAGCTGTTTTTT. It yields the protein CASSQLGTGGGELFF. This chain links TRBV4-1 with TRBJ2-2; 11 bases map to TRBD1. Losses at the gene ends were 2 bases for V and 7 bases for J; bases not matched to a gene: 3. The CDR3 is 15 amino acids. Germline V gives CDR1 MGHRA, CDR2 YSYEKL.

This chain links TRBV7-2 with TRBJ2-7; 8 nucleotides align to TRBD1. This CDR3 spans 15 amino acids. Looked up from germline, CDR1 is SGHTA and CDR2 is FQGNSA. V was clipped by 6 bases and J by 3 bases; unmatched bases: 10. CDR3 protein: CASSPRTGPGYEQYF. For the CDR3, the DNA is TGTGCCAGCAGTCCTCGGACAGGGCCTGGCTACGAGCAGTACTTC.

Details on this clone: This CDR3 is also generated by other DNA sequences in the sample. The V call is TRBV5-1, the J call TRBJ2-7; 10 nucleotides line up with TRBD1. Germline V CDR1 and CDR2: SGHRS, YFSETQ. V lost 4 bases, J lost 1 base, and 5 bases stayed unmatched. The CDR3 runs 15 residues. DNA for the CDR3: TGCGCCAGCAGCCCCGGGACAGGGGTGTCCTACGAGCAGTACTTC. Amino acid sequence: CASSPGTGVSYEQYF.

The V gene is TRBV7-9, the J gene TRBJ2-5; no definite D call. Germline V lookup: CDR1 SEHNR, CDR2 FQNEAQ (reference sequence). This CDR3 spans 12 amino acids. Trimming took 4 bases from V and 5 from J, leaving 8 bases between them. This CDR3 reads CASSSVGETQYF. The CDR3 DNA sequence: TGTGCCAGCAGCTCAGTGGGGGAGACCCAGTACTTC.

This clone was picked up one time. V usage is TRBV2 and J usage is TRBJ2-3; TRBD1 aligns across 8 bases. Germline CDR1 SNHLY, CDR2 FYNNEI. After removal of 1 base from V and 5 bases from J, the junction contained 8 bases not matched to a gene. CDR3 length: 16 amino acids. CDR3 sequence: CASSEGQGAYVDTQYF. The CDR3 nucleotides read TGTGCCAGCAGTGAAGGCCAGGGGGCGTATGTAGATACGCAGTATTTT.

The CDR3 here is CAISAGEFEGQETQYF. The CDR3 region has the DNA TGTGCCATCAGTGCTGGGGAGTTTGAGGGCCAAGAGACCCAGTACTTC. V and J are TRBV10-3 and TRBJ2-5; the D gene is possibly TRBD2 (5 bases). The ends were cut back, 4 bases at V and 1 base at J, with 16 bases in the middle. From germline, CDR1 is ENHRY and CDR2 SYGVKD. The CDR3 is made up of 16 amino acids.

CDR3 DNA sequence: TGTGCCAGCAGCTTCAGGGGCCGGGACACTGAAGCTTTCTTT. It yields the protein CASSFRGRDTEAFF. This chain links TRBV5-4 with TRBJ1-1; maybe TRBD1 (6 bases). The germline V and J ends were trimmed by 2 bases and 3 bases, with 11 bases remaining between them. The CDR3 covers 14 residues. Germline values: CDR1 SGHNT, CDR2 YYREEE (reference sequence).

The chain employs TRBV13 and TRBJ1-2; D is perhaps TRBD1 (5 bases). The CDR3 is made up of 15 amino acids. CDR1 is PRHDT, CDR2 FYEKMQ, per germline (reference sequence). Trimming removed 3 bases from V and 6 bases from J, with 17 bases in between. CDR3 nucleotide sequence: TGTGCCAGCAGCTTTACCGGGACTGGGATTGATGGCTACACCTTC. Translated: CASSFTGTGIDGYTF.

The CDR3 DNA reads TGTGCCAGCAGTGGGACCGACACAGCCTACGAGCAGTACTTC. Protein: CASSGTDTAYEQYF. The chain joins TRBV25-1 to TRBJ2-7; D is unresolved. From germline, CDR1 is MGHDK and CDR2 SYGVNS. Trimming shortened V by 4 bases and J by 2 bases, and 12 bases separated the two germline ends. The CDR3 covers 14 residues.

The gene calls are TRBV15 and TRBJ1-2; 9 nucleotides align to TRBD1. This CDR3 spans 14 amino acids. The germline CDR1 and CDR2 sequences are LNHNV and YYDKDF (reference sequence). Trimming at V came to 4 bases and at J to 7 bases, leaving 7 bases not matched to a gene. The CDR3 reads CATSTGTGTGGYTF. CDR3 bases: TGTGCCACCAGCACCGGGACAGGGACGGGTGGCTACACCTTC.

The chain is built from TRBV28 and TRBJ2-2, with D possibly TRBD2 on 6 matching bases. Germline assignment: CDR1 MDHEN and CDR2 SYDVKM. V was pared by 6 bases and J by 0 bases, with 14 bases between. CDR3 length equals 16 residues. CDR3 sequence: CASRAPAGTNTGELFF. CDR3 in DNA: TGTGCCAGCAGGGCCCCGGCGGGGACGAACACCGGGGAGCTGTTTTTT.

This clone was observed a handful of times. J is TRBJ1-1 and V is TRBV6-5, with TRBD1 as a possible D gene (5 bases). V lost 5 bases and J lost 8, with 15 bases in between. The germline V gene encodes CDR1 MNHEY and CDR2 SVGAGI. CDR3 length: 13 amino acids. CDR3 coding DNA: TGTGCCAGCAGTCCCCTCCCGGGACCCGAAGCTTTCTTT. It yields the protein CASSPLPGPEAFF.

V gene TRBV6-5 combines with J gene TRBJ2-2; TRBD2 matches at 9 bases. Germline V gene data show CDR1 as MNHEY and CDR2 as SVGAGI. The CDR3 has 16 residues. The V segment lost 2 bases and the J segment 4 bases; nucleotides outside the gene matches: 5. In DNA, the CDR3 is TGTGCCAGCAGTTACCAGGCGGGAGGGAGCACCGGGGAGCTGTTTTTT. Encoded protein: CASSYQAGGSTGELFF.